The sequence of this T cell receptor (beta chain) was determined in a study of response to subunit inactivated influenza vaccine. The sample holds a few counts of this clonotype. TCRdb used MiXCR to reprocess the RT-PCR reads, holding one entry per CDR3 protein. The table includes 800,000 or so distinct CDR3 sequences, 21% detected once. The sequences come from PBMCs from blood, collected around 5 days after vaccination. The sequence was obtained from a man aged 50 to 59 who received an inactivated influenza vaccine.

The CDR3 loop is CASSRGMSPFDYGYTF. The CDR3 nucleotides are TGTGCCAGCAGCCGGGGCATGAGTCCCTTTGACTATGGCTACACCTTC. The gene calls are TRBV12-3 or TRBV12-4 and TRBJ1-2; D might be TRBD1 (5 bases). V was cut by 6 bases and J by 3 bases, with 20 bases left in between. This CDR3 has 16 residues.